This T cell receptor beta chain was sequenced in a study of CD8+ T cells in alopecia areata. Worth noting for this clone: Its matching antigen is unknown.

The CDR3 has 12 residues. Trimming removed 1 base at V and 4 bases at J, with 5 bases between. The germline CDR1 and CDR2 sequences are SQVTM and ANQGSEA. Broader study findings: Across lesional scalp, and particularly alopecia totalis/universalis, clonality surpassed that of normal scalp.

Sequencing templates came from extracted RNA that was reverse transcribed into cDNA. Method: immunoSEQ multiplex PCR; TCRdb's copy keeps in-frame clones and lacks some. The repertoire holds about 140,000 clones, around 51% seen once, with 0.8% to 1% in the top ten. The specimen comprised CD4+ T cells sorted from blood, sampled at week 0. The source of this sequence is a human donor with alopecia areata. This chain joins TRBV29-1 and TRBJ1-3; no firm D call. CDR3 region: CSVEAPGNTIYF. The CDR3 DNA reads TGCAGCGTTGAAGCTCCGGGAAACACCATATATTTT. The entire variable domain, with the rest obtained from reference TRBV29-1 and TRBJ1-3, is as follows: SAVISQKPSRDICQRGTSLTIQCQVDSQVTMMFWYRQQPGQSLTLIATANQGSEATYESGFVIDKFPISRPNLTFSTLTVSNMSPEDSSIYLCSVEAPGNTIYFGEGSWLTVV.